The T cell receptor (beta chain) described here comes from a study of blood T cell repertoires in COVID-19. About the research overall: Italy, Spain and the United States were the sources of the convalescent and acute COVID-19 samples. The analysed material was cDNA or gDNA that came from T cells, B-cell-depleted T cells, or PBMCs.

Authors' data handling: Amplification with reference gene primers provided the estimates of nucleated cell counts. The protocol was immunoSEQ multiplex PCR, while the TCRdb copy is restricted to in-frame clones and leaves out a portion. Clonal size and the V and J genes are those of that table, whereas D and trimming came from the DNA. The table shows fewer than 450,000 clones, with 75% to 90% occurring only once. J lost 3 bases, V lost 1 base, and 9 bases had no gene match. CDR3 length: 19 amino acids. Germline V gene sequence: CDR1 LGHDT, CDR2 YNNKEL (reference sequence). Recruited during active infection, patients (from Seattle) were subsequently followed longitudinally.

Sequenced: peripheral blood. This sequence was found in a woman aged 50 to 60 with COVID-19, enrolled during active disease. The rearrangement uses TRBV3-1 (or the pseudogene TRBV3-2) and TRBJ2-6; 10 positions agree with TRBD1. In DNA, the CDR3 is TGTGCCAGCAGCCAAGCAGCTGGGACAGGGGTAGGTGGGGCCAACGTCCTGACTTTC. This codes for CASSQAAGTGVGGANVLTF.